The 26 T cell receptor beta chains given below trace back to one sample, sequenced in a study of spatial heterogeneity in lung cancer. Time point: sample taken at primary tumor resection. The study sequenced unsorted whole RNA from tumor, nontumor lung or frozen PBMC. A single record per CDR3 protein comes from TCRdb applying MiXCR to the 5' RACE reads. The sample includes 10,000 to 12,000 distinct CDR3 sequences, about 9.2% of them seen just once. The sequencing here drew on PBMCs, taken at surgery. The origin of the receptors is a male donor with early-stage non-small cell lung cancer.

This clonotype appeared many times. The CDR3 DNA reads TGTGCCAGCAGTGGGGGCAGGCAAAGCACCGGGGAGCTGTTTTTT. Its translation is CASSGGRQSTGELFF. The V call is TRBV6-2 or TRBV6-3, the J call TRBJ2-2; a possible D gene is TRBD1 (6 bases). The CDR3 length is 15 residues. Germline CDR1 MNHEY, CDR2 SVGEGT. Trimming left V 5 bases short and J 4 bases short, with 14 bases between.

Many counts were recorded for this clonotype. This chain joins TRBV6-5 and TRBJ2-1; 8 nucleotides agree with TRBD1. Germline CDR1 and CDR2: MNHEY and SVGAGI. The V gene end was trimmed by 6 bases and the J gene end by 1 base; junction bases not matched to a gene: 5. This CDR3 is 15 amino acids long. The CDR3 protein is CASRNNRGSYNEQFF. The CDR3 DNA sequence: TGTGCCAGCAGAAACAACAGGGGGTCCTACAATGAGCAGTTCTTC.

This clonotype has a count of ten or more. This chain uses TRBV7-8 with TRBJ2-6, with TRBD1 matching over 9 bases. CDR3 length: 18 amino acids. Trimming removed 5 bases from V and 1 base from J; junction bases left unmatched: 9. Germline CDR1 is SGHVS and CDR2 is FQNEAQ. The CDR3 sequence: CASSPGTGLISGANVLTF. The CDR3 bases are TGTGCCAGCAGCCCTGGGACAGGGTTAATATCTGGGGCCAACGTCCTGACTTTC.

By share, this clonotype counts as medium-sized (0.01 to 0.1%). The chain combines TRBV6-5 with TRBJ2-2; weak D call: TRBD2 (6 bases). The CDR3 has 14 residues. V was trimmed by 0 bases and J by 5 bases, leaving 7 bases between them. The germline V gene encodes CDR1 MNHEY and CDR2 SVGAGI. The CDR3: CASSYSRGTGELFF. The CDR3 DNA follows: TGTGCCAGCAGTTACTCACGGGGGACCGGGGAGCTGTTTTTT.

This clonotype was counted at least ten times. The V call is TRBV7-9, the J call TRBJ2-2; weak D call: TRBD2 (6 bases). This CDR3 is built from 17 residues. Trimming stripped 4 bases from V and 0 bases from J, with 15 bases between. Germline V gene data show CDR1 as SEHNR and CDR2 as FQNEAQ (reference sequence). CDR3 region: CASSSYEGRTNTGELFF. For the CDR3, the DNA is TGTGCCAGCAGCTCCTACGAGGGGAGGACGAACACCGGGGAGCTGTTTTTT.

This clonotype has ten or more counts. The rearrangement uses TRBV5-1 and TRBJ1-2, with TRBD1 identical over 7 bases. The CDR3 sequence is 15 residues long. CDR1 is SGHRS and CDR2 is YFSETQ in the germline V gene. V shed 2 bases and J 4 bases; nucleotides not matched to a gene: 8. CDR3 protein: CASSFATGLSYGYTF. The CDR3 nucleotides read TGCGCCAGCAGCTTCGCGACAGGGTTATCCTATGGCTACACCTTC.

This clonotype has at least ten counts. The rearrangement joins TRBV6-5 to TRBJ2-5; TRBD1 agrees at 10 bases. The V segment lost 0 bases and the J segment 5 bases; nucleotides outside the gene matches: 6. Germline CDR1 and CDR2: MNHEY and SVGAGI. The CDR3 runs to 16 residues. The CDR3 here is CASSYSGQGFTETQYF. CDR3 nucleotides: TGTGCCAGCAGTTACTCGGGACAGGGGTTTACGGAGACCCAGTACTTC.

Many counts were recorded for this clonotype. The chain joins TRBV7-2 to TRBJ1-3, with D possibly being TRBD1 (6 bases). CDR3 length: 17 residues. Deletions cut 6 bases from V and 0 bases from J, with 18 bases between. CDR1 and CDR2 (germline): SGHTA, FQGNSA. This chain's CDR3 is CASRGQARLLSGNTIYF. As DNA, the CDR3 is TGTGCCAGCAGGGGACAAGCCAGGCTCCTCTCTGGAAACACCATATATTTT.

The genes are TRBV7-3 and TRBJ1-1; 7 bases line up with TRBD1. CDR1 is SGHTA and CDR2 is FQGTGA in the germline V gene. After removal of 1 base from V and 1 base from J, the junction contained 6 bases not matched to a gene. The CDR3 has 16 residues. CDR3 residues: CASSLNGAGGNTEAFF. The CDR3, as DNA: TGTGCCAGCAGCTTAAATGGCGCAGGGGGGAACACTGAAGCTTTCTTT.

There are many counts of this clonotype. The chain joins TRBV18 to TRBJ1-4; possible D gene TRBD1, 5 bases. This CDR3 contains 14 residues. Germline-derived CDR1 and CDR2 are KGHSH and LQKENI. Trimming shortened V by 2 bases and J by 6 bases, and 10 bases separated the two germline ends. The CDR3 spells CASSPTGGDEKLFF. As DNA, the CDR3 is TGTGCCAGCTCACCAACCGGGGGTGATGAAAAACTGTTTTTT.

This clonotype was picked up many times. The rearrangement uses TRBV9 and TRBJ1-2; D unclear. V lost 0 bases, J lost 4 bases, and 7 bases lay in between. Germline lookup yields CDR1 SGDLS and CDR2 YYNGEE. The CDR3 sequence is 13 residues long. This CDR3 reads CASSVDGSYGYTF. The CDR3 DNA reads TGTGCCAGCAGCGTAGACGGCTCCTATGGCTACACCTTC.

This clonotype was found many times. The chain uses TRBV7-2 and TRBJ2-7; 8 nucleotides line up with TRBD2. CDR3 size: 13 residues. Germline V lookup: CDR1 SGHTA, CDR2 FQGNSA. With V trimmed by 2 bases and J by 4 bases, 1 base remained unmatched. CDR3 sequence (DNA): TGTGCCAGCAGCTTAATAGCGGGATACGAGCAGTACTTC. Protein product: CASSLIAGYEQYF.

The sample holds many counts of this clonotype. J is TRBJ2-1 and V is TRBV9; TRBD2 aligns across 9 bases. The CDR3 runs to 15 residues. The V gene end was trimmed by 3 bases and the J gene end by 8 bases; junction bases not matched to a gene: 9. CDR1 is SGDLS and CDR2 is YYNGEE in the germline V gene. In DNA form, the CDR3 reads TGTGCCAGCAGCGCGATAGCGGGGGAAGTATATGAGCAGTTCTTC. Translating gives CASSAIAGEVYEQFF.

This clonotype was seen many times. The chain joins TRBV5-1 to TRBJ2-1; maybe TRBD1 (5 bases). Germline values: CDR1 SGHRS, CDR2 YFSETQ. The CDR3 has 14 residues. V was shortened by 7 bases and J by 0 bases, with 11 bases between the two germline ends. CDR3 DNA sequence: TGCGCCAGCCAGGGATCAAGCTCCTACAATGAGCAGTTCTTC. Its translation is CASQGSSSYNEQFF.

There are many counts of this clonotype. This chain links TRBV23-1 with TRBJ1-2; weak D call: TRBD1 (5 bases). TRBV23-1 qualifies as an ORF whose function is uncertain. Between the trimmed V and J ends, which lost 4 bases and 5 bases, there was a span of 23 bases. The CDR3 extends over 17 amino acids. CDR3 nucleotides: TGCGCCAGCAGTCGCCGGGACGGCTACAACCAAATATATGGCTACACCTTC. It codes for CASSRRDGYNQIYGYTF.

This clonotype was seen many times. This rearrangement joins TRBV6-6 to TRBJ2-5; D possibly matches TRBD1 or TRBD2 (5 bases each). The CDR3 is 17 amino acids. V gave up 1 base and J gave up 1 base, with 16 bases separating them. The germline gives CDR1 MNHNY, CDR2 SVGAGI (reference sequence). The CDR3 reads CASSYLGTGKGQETQYF. CDR3 in DNA: TGTGCCAGCAGTTACTTAGGGACGGGAAAGGGCCAAGAGACCCAGTACTTC.

This clonotype came up many times. V usage is TRBV6-2 or TRBV6-3 and J usage is TRBJ2-7, with D perhaps matching TRBD2 (5 bases). The V and J ends lost 2 bases and 6 bases respectively, with 8 bases between them. The germline V gene has CDR1 MNHEY and CDR2 SVGEGT. The CDR3 has 12 residues. CDR3 coding DNA: TGTGCCAGCAGTTACGGGAGCGGCGAGCAGTACTTC. Translation gives CASSYGSGEQYF.

This clonotype has a handful of counts. The rearrangement links TRBV15 to TRBJ2-1; D is possibly TRBD1 or TRBD2 (6 bases each). This CDR3 has 14 amino acids. In germline, CDR1 is LNHNV, CDR2 YYDKDF (reference sequence). V lost 1 base, J lost 9 bases, and 13 bases lay in between. The CDR3 DNA reads as TGTGCCACCAGCAGAGGTGGTGAGGGGGGTGAGCAGTTCTTC. The encoded protein is CATSRGGEGGEQFF.

This clonotype was recorded at least ten times. The rearrangement joins TRBV6-2 or TRBV6-3 to TRBJ2-1, with 8 bases matching TRBD2. The CDR3 has 19 amino acids. V lost 2 bases, J lost 4 bases, and 16 bases stayed unmatched. The germline V gene encodes CDR1 MNHEY and CDR2 SVGEGT. The CDR3 DNA follows: TGTGCCAGCAGTTACAGCGGGGGCAGTTCCTCACGGCTTTACAATGAGCAGTTCTTC. It encodes CASSYSGGSSSRLYNEQFF.

This clonotype was recorded at least ten times. The V and J genes are TRBV5-1 and TRBJ2-2; no clear D. Germline CDR1 reads SGHRS; CDR2 reads YFSETQ. The CDR3 sequence is 14 residues long. The V end lost 6 bases, the J end lost 4 bases, and 13 bases lay between the germline ends. As DNA, the CDR3 is TGCGCCAGCAAGGTCTACTTGGGCACCGGGGAGCTGTTTTTT. This gives the protein CASKVYLGTGELFF.

By proportion, this clonotype is medium-sized. V is TRBV3-1 and J is TRBJ2-5; 7 positions match TRBD1. The V segment lost 4 bases and the J segment 5 bases; nucleotides outside the gene matches: 7. Germline CDR1 reads LGHDT; CDR2 reads YNNKEL (reference sequence). The CDR3 is 14 residues long. For the CDR3, the DNA is TGTGCCAGCAGCCGCGCTAGGGGACAGGAGACCCAGTACTTC. Its protein is CASSRARGQETQYF.

This clonotype was observed at least ten times. The chain is built from TRBV11-3 and TRBJ2-1; 13 nucleotides match TRBD2. V lost 5 bases, J lost 12 bases, and 10 bases stayed unmatched. Per the germline V gene, CDR1 is SGHNT and CDR2 is YENEEA. This CDR3 spans 15 amino acids. The chain's CDR3 is CASSPGLAGRSAQFF. CDR3 bases: TGTGCCAGCAGCCCGGGACTAGCGGGGCGGTCGGCGCAGTTCTTC.

In this sample, this clonotype turned up many times. J is TRBJ1-2 and V is TRBV7-9; no clear D. Germline-derived CDR1 and CDR2 are SEHNR and FQNEAQ (reference sequence). The V gene lost 3 bases and the J gene lost 4 bases, with 15 bases spanning the gap. The CDR3 extends over 15 amino acids. CDR3 nucleotide sequence: TGTGCCAGCAGCTTCGCCATCCCTGGGCCCTATGGCTACACCTTC. Translating it yields CASSFAIPGPYGYTF.

This clonotype has a count of ten or more. The chain links TRBV4-1 to TRBJ1-4, with TRBD1 identical over 9 bases. Germline trimming cut 4 bases from V and 8 bases from J; bases unmatched to any gene: 8. Germline CDR1 reads MGHRA; CDR2 reads YSYEKL. This CDR3 contains 15 residues. CDR3 sequence (DNA): TGCGCCAGCAGCCTTACCGGGACAGGGAAGGAAAAACTGTTTTTT. Translation: CASSLTGTGKEKLFF.

This clonotype was seen many times. V and J are TRBV12-3 or TRBV12-4 and TRBJ2-7; TRBD1 matches 11 bases. The CDR3 totals 15 residues. J lost 1 base, V lost 5 bases, and 4 bases had no gene match. This CDR3 is CASSGGTGGSYEQYF. CDR3 coding DNA: TGTGCCAGCAGTGGAGGGACAGGGGGGTCCTACGAGCAGTACTTC.

This clonotype is categorized as medium-sized. The chain joins TRBV6-5 to TRBJ2-7; TRBD1 agrees at 7 bases. The CDR3 is made up of 11 amino acids. Germline V gives CDR1 MNHEY, CDR2 SVGAGI. J lost 9 bases, V lost 6 bases, and 5 bases had no gene match. Here the CDR3 DNA reads TGTGCCAGCAGGAGACAGGGAAGGCAGTACTTC. This encodes CASRRQGRQYF.